The 24 T cell receptor beta chains below all came from one sample that was sequenced in a study of human T cells and chemical hapten exposure. Stated time point: healthy volunteer bleed at 6 weeks. Extraction yielded total RNA from whole blood (unfractionated). TCRdb itself ran the RACE reads through MiXCR, one entry per CDR3 protein. The sample records tens of thousands of distinct CDR3 sequences, 3.7% being singletons. Material for sequencing was whole blood. The receptors stem from a human donor in good health. Some clones in this sample may be carry-over from other donors' samples.

At least ten counts were recorded for this clonotype. This chain uses TRBV30 with TRBJ2-7; 10 nucleotides line up with TRBD2. There are 17 residues in the CDR3. The germline V gene encodes CDR1 GTSNPN and CDR2 SVGIG (reference sequence). Losses at the gene ends were 8 bases for V and 0 bases for J; bases not matched to a gene: 16. The CDR3 DNA sequence: TGTGCCGGGACTCAGCGGGAGGGCCAATTCCCCTCCTACGAGCAGTACTTC. It encodes CAGTQREGQFPSYEQYF.

This clonotype was recorded many times. The chain uses TRBV5-6 and TRBJ2-7; D is tentatively TRBD1 or TRBD2 (5 bases each). The V gene lost 4 bases and the J gene lost 0 bases, with 14 bases spanning the gap. Germline CDR1 SGHDT, CDR2 YYEEEE. The CDR3 contains 15 residues. CDR3 in DNA: TGTGCCAGCAGCCCCCGGGACCGGAGCTCCTACGAGCAGTACTTC. This codes for CASSPRDRSSYEQYF.

This clonotype was observed many times. V gene TRBV7-9 combines with J gene TRBJ2-1, with 9 bases aligning to TRBD2. CDR1 is SEHNR and CDR2 is FQNEAQ in the germline V gene (reference sequence). J gave up 2 bases and V 3 bases, and 11 bases lay outside the gene matches. The CDR3 runs 18 residues. CDR3 sequence (DNA): TGTGCCAGCAGCTTCGATTCCCGCGGGAGGGCCCCCTACAATGAGCAGTTCTTC. Protein: CASSFDSRGRAPYNEQFF.

Ten or more counts support this clonotype. V and J are TRBV6-5 and TRBJ1-6, with unresolved D. The germline V gene encodes CDR1 MNHEY and CDR2 SVGAGI. The V and J ends lost 6 bases and 0 bases respectively, with 6 bases between them. CDR3 length: 14 amino acids. DNA for the CDR3: TGTGCCAGCAGCAAGAGCTCCTATAATTCACCCCTCCACTTT. Protein sequence: CASSKSSYNSPLHF.

There are many counts of this clonotype. The chain joins TRBV29-1 to TRBJ2-1; 7 nucleotides align to TRBD2. The germline V gene has CDR1 SQVTM and CDR2 ANQGSEA. The CDR3 spans 14 residues. The ends lost 2 bases at V and 4 bases at J; junction bases unmatched: 5. The CDR3 DNA reads TGCAGCGTTGAATCTAGCGGAAGGTACAATGAGCAGTTCTTC. Protein product: CSVESSGRYNEQFF.

This chain uses TRBV28 with TRBJ2-7; TRBD1 aligns across 10 bases. The CDR3 length is 14 residues. CDR1 is MDHEN and CDR2 is SYDVKM in the germline V gene. The J segment lost 5 bases and the V segment lost 5 bases, leaving 6 bases of the junction unmatched. CDR3 protein: CASSLTGTGDEQYF. DNA of the CDR3: TGTGCCAGCAGTCTCACCGGGACAGGGGACGAGCAGTACTTC. The entire variable domain, with the rest obtained from reference TRBV28 and TRBJ2-7, is as follows: DVKVTQSSRYLVKRTGEKVFLECVQDMDHENMFWYRQDPGLGLRLIYFSYDVKMKEKGDIPEGYSVSREKKERFSLILESASTNQTSMYLCASSLTGTGDEQYFGPGTRLTVT.

This clonotype has a count of ten or more. The V gene is TRBV28, the J gene TRBJ1-5; D gene uncertain. This CDR3 spans 15 amino acids. Trimming took 1 base from V and 4 from J, leaving 11 bases between them. The V gene's germline CDR1 is MDHEN and CDR2 SYDVKM. Written as DNA, the CDR3 is TGTGCCAGCAGTTTATTTTCGTTTGGGAATCAGCCCCAGCATTTT. This translates into CASSLFSFGNQPQHF.

The rearrangement joins TRBV12-3 or TRBV12-4 to TRBJ2-2; 10 bases are a match to TRBD2. J lost 7 bases, V lost 6 bases, and 11 bases had no gene match. The length of the CDR3 is 16 residues. CDR3 region: CASSLFGVAGGGELFF. The CDR3, as DNA: TGTGCCAGCAGCCTATTCGGGGTAGCGGGAGGCGGGGAGCTGTTTTTT.

The chain carries TRBV20-1 and TRBJ1-1; possible D gene TRBD1, 6 bases. The germline V gene has CDR1 DFQATT and CDR2 SNEGSKA (reference sequence). The CDR3 totals 16 residues. Deletions cut 5 bases from V and 6 bases from J, with 25 bases between. The CDR3 DNA follows: TGCAGTGCTCCCGGACAGTTCTCGTCTCGTCTCGCTGAAGCTTTCTTT. Translated: CSAPGQFSSRLAEAFF.

This clonotype was counted ten times or more. The chain carries TRBV28 and TRBJ1-5; D is undetermined. This CDR3 contains 12 residues. The V and J ends lost 3 bases and 7 bases respectively, with 7 bases between them. Per the germline V gene, CDR1 is MDHEN and CDR2 is SYDVKM. The CDR3 DNA is TGTGCCAGCAGTTTTACTCGCCAGCCCCAGCATTTT. Translating gives CASSFTRQPQHF.

This clonotype was recorded many times. The V call is TRBV29-1, the J call TRBJ2-1, with 11 nucleotides matching TRBD2. This CDR3 contains 15 residues. CDR1 and CDR2 from the germline V gene are SQVTM and ANQGSEA. V shed 1 base and J 2 bases; nucleotides not matched to a gene: 1. The CDR3 region is CSVEVTSGTYNEQFF. CDR3 in DNA: TGCAGCGTTGAAGTGACTAGCGGGACCTACAATGAGCAGTTCTTC.

This clonotype was observed a few times. The V and J genes are TRBV29-1 and TRBJ1-5, with a possible D match to TRBD1 (6 bases). Germline CDR1 is SQVTM and CDR2 is ANQGSEA. The CDR3 spans 15 residues. With 5 bases removed from V and 3 bases from J, the gap between germline ends came to 17 bases. CDR3 DNA: TGCAGCGTTCACTTTGGAGGGGGATCCAATCAGCCCCAGCATTTT. Encoded protein: CSVHFGGGSNQPQHF.

This clonotype was seen ten or more times. The rearrangement joins TRBV13 to TRBJ2-2; 9 nucleotides align to TRBD1. Germline V lookup: CDR1 PRHDT, CDR2 FYEKMQ (reference sequence). J lost 4 bases, V lost 5 bases, and 8 bases had no gene match. This CDR3 is built from 16 residues. Here the CDR3 DNA reads TGTGCCAGCAGCGTTCTAGGGACAGGGAGCACCGGGGAGCTGTTTTTT. Translated, it gives CASSVLGTGSTGELFF.

The rearrangement joins TRBV28 to TRBJ2-7, with D perhaps TRBD2 (6 bases). The CDR3 runs to 15 residues. The V gene's germline CDR1 is MDHEN and CDR2 SYDVKM. Deletions cut 6 bases from V and 6 bases from J, with 21 bases between. The chain's CDR3 is CASSFLLGGLSEQYF. The CDR3 coding sequence is TGTGCCAGCAGCTTTCTGTTGGGAGGACTTTCCGAGCAGTACTTC.

This clonotype occurred many times. This chain connects TRBV24-1 to TRBJ2-3; D remains unclear. Trimming took 6 bases from V and 2 from J, leaving 8 bases between them. The CDR3 contains 13 residues. Germline loops: CDR1 KGHDR, CDR2 SFDVKD. The CDR3 region is CATSPGFTDTQYF. The CDR3 DNA reads as TGTGCCACCAGTCCGGGTTTCACAGATACGCAGTATTTT.

This clonotype was seen at least ten times. V gene TRBV20-1 combines with J gene TRBJ1-6; no clear D gene. V was pared by 3 bases and J by 7 bases, with 10 bases between. The germline gives CDR1 DFQATT, CDR2 SNEGSKA (reference sequence). The CDR3 sequence is 13 residues long. The chain's CDR3 is CSARQAVNSPLHF. The CDR3, as DNA: TGCAGTGCTAGGCAGGCGGTAAATTCACCCCTCCACTTT.

In this sample, this clonotype turned up many times. The chain uses TRBV20-1 and TRBJ1-3; no clear D gene. In germline, CDR1 is DFQATT, CDR2 SNEGSKA (reference sequence). V dropped 0 bases and J dropped 6 bases, with 15 bases sitting between them. The CDR3 is 15 amino acids. CDR3 in DNA: TGCAGTGCTAGAGACGTCCGGCAGGTTTTAAACACCATATATTTT. Encoded protein: CSARDVRQVLNTIYF.

This clonotype was counted many times. V and J are TRBV29-1 and TRBJ2-3; 8 positions agree with TRBD2. This CDR3 comprises 14 residues. From germline, CDR1 is SQVTM and CDR2 ANQGSEA. Unmatched junction bases numbered 9, after V lost 7 bases and J lost 3 bases. CDR3: CSAPKAGVTDTQYF. In DNA, the CDR3 is TGCAGCGCACCTAAAGCGGGAGTGACAGATACGCAGTATTTT.

This clonotype occurred many times. The junction departs from germline at one end; a sequencing error may be responsible. V and J are TRBV28 and TRBJ2-7, with a weak D call TRBD1 (6 bases). Per germline, CDR1 MDHEN and CDR2 SYDVKM. This CDR3 contains 12 residues. The CDR3 coding sequence is TGTGCCAGCAGTATTACAGGGCCCAACCGGGTCTTC. Translation: CASSITGPNRVF.

This clonotype was found many times. The chain links TRBV4-1 to TRBJ2-1, with 8 bases matching TRBD2. This CDR3 is built from 16 residues. V shed 2 bases, J shed 3 bases, and the junction held 6 bases outside the gene matches. CDR1 and CDR2 (germline): MGHRA, YSYEKL. The CDR3: CASSQRVAGGYNEQFF. The CDR3 DNA is TGCGCCAGCAGCCAACGGGTGGCGGGGGGCTACAATGAGCAGTTCTTC.

This clonotype came up many times. This sequence joins TRBV4-2 and TRBJ2-7; 12 bases match TRBD1. Germline loops: CDR1 LGHNA, CDR2 YNFKEQ. Trimming removed 4 bases from V and 9 bases from J; junction bases left unmatched: 4. This CDR3 is built from 13 residues. The CDR3 spells CASSRGQGAWQYF. In nucleotides, the CDR3 is TGTGCCAGCAGCCGGGGACAGGGGGCATGGCAGTACTTC.

This clonotype was detected ten times or more. The rearrangement joins TRBV28 to TRBJ1-5; D remains ambiguous. The V and J ends lost 4 bases and 6 bases respectively, with 10 bases between them. The CDR3 is 13 amino acids. Per the germline V gene, CDR1 is MDHEN and CDR2 is SYDVKM. As DNA, the CDR3 is TGTGCCAGCAGTTGGGTCTCGAGTCAGCCCCAGCATTTT. This gives the protein CASSWVSSQPQHF.

Many counts were recorded for this clonotype. The J gene is TRBJ2-5, the V gene TRBV30; unclear D gene. The CDR3 spans 14 residues. Trimming took off 1 base at V and 5 bases at J, with 14 bases between the two ends. In germline, CDR1 is GTSNPN, CDR2 SVGIG (reference sequence). In DNA form, the CDR3 reads TGTGCCTGGAGTGCGGGTAGGGTTGGGGAGACCCAGTACTTC. Protein product: CAWSAGRVGETQYF.

This chain uses TRBV4-1 with TRBJ2-1, with TRBD2 matching over 13 bases. Losses at the gene ends were 3 bases for V and 7 bases for J; bases not matched to a gene: 9. Germline V gene sequence: CDR1 MGHRA, CDR2 YSYEKL. The CDR3 sequence is 17 residues long. The CDR3: CASSQTTSGRARNEQFF. CDR3 nucleotide sequence: TGCGCCAGCAGCCAGACAACTAGCGGGAGGGCCAGAAATGAGCAGTTCTTC.